This T cell receptor (beta chain) was profiled in a study of response to subunit inactivated influenza vaccine (dated by TCRdb to 2017 to 2018). Concerning the study at large: To follow how T cells responded to a trivalent subunit inactivated influenza vaccine, the researchers relied on deep quantitative profiling of the T cell receptor repertoire.

The protocol used for the library was RT-PCR. The run used an Illumina HiSeq 2500. TCRdb ran its own pipeline on the public reads, namely fastp trimming at Q25 and MiXCR clone calling, and kept in-frame beta chains. Each CDR3 protein appears once, grouped with its most common genes and DNA. The sample has approximately 520,000 distinct CDR3 sequences on record, about 25% of them singletons. The top ten constitute 1.9% of the sample. Counted from cysteine to phenylalanine, this CDR3 has 19 amino acids. Of all the DNA, just the CDR3 is kept, 57 bases in frame from base 1. Cut back by 1 base and 0 bases, the V and J ends lie 19 bases apart. Taken from the germline V gene, the CDR1 and CDR2 loops are SGHAT and FQNNGV. General conclusions and limits of the study: The authors proposed that each seasonal influenza vaccination may bring in only a limited number of new T cells.

Turning to this clonotype: The antigen it binds to is not known. Within one base of it there is no much larger clone, and no base qualities were kept.

This material consisted of CD4+ T cells sorted from PBMCs, taken 4 to 6 days after vaccination. This sequence uses TRBV11-2 and TRBJ2-1, with the D gene not clear enough to name. This TCR was sampled from a man aged 50 or older who received an inactivated influenza vaccine. Donor details come from another sample of the same person, matched by shared clones. For the CDR3, the sequence is CASSLVGSGDFSSYNEQFF. DNA sequence: TGTGCCAGCAGCTTAGTGGGATCGGGTGATTTTAGCTCCTACAATGAGCAGTTCTTC.